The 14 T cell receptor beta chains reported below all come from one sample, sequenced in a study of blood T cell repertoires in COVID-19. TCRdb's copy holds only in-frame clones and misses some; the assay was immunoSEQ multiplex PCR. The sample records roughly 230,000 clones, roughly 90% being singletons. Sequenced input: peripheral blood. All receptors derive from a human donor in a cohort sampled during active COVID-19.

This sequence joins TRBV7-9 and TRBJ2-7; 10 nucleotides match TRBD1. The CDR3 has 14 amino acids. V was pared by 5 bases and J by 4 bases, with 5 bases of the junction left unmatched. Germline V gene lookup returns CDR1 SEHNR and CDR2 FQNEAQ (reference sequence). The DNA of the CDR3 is TGTGCCAGCAGCGGACGACAGGGGGCTTACGAGCAGTACTTC. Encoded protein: CASSGRQGAYEQYF. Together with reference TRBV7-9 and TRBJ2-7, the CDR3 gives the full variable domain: DTGVSQNPRHKITKRGQNVTFRCDPISEHNRLYWYRQTLGQGPEFLTYFQNEAQLEKSRLLSDRFSAERPKGSFSTLEIQRTEQGDSAMYLCASSGRQGAYEQYFGPGTRLTVT.

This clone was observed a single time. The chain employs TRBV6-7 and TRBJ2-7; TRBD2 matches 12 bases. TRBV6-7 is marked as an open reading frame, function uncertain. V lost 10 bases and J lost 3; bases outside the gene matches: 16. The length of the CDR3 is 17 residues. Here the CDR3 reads CATKTSGRWGCDYEQYF. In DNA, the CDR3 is TGTGCCACCAAGACTAGCGGGAGATGGGGGTGTGACTACGAGCAGTACTTC.

The CDR3 coding sequence is TGTGCCAGCAGTCCCTTGGTGACAGCGAACACTGAAGCTTTCTTT. Residues: CASSPLVTANTEAFF. The chain has TRBV6-2 or TRBV6-3 and TRBJ1-1; maybe TRBD1 (5 bases). This CDR3 has 15 amino acids. Trimming shortened V by 5 bases and J by 1 base, and 14 bases separated the two germline ends. In germline, CDR1 is MNHEY, CDR2 SVGEGT.

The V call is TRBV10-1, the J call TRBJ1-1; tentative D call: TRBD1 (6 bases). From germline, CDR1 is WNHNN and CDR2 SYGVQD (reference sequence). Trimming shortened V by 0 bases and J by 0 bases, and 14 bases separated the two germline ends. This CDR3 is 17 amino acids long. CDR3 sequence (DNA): TGCGCCAGCAGTGAGTCCAGGCGCACAGGGATGAACACTGAAGCTTTCTTT. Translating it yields CASSESRRTGMNTEAFF.

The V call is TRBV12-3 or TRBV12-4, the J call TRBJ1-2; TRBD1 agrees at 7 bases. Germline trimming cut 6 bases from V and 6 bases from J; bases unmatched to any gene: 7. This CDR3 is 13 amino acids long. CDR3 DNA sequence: TGTGCCAGCAGCAACGACAGGGTCCATGGCTACACCTTC. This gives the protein CASSNDRVHGYTF.

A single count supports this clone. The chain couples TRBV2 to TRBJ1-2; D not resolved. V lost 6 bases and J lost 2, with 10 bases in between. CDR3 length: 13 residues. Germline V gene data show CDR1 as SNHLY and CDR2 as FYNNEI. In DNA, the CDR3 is TGTGCCAGCAGGAGGGCAGCCAACTATGGCTACACCTTC. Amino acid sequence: CASRRAANYGYTF.

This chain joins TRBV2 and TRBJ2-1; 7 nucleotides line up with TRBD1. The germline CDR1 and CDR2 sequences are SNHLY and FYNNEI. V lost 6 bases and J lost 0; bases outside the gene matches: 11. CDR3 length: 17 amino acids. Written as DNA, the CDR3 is TGTGCCAGCAGGGTAAACCGACAGGGCAGCTCCTACAATGAGCAGTTCTTC. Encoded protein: CASRVNRQGSSYNEQFF.

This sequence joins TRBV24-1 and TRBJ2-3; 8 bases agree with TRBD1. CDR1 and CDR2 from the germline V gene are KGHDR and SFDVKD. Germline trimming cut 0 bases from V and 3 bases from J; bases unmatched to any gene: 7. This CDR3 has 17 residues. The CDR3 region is CATSDLGDRGTTDTQYF. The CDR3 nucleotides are TGTGCCACCAGTGATTTGGGTGACAGGGGAACGACAGATACGCAGTATTTT.

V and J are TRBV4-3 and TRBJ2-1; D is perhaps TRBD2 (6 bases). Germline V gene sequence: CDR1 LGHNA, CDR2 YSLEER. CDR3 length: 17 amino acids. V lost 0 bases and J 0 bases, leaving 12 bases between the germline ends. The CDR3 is CASSQDTSKSSYNEQFF. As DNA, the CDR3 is TGCGCCAGCAGCCAAGACACTAGCAAGAGCTCCTACAATGAGCAGTTCTTC.

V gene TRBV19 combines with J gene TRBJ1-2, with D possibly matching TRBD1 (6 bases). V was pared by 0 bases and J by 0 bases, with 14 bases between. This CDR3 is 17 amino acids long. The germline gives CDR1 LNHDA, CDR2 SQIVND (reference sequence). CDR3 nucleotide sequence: TGTGCCAGTAGTATAGAGCCTCCGGGACAATCTAACTATGGCTACACCTTC. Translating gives CASSIEPPGQSNYGYTF.

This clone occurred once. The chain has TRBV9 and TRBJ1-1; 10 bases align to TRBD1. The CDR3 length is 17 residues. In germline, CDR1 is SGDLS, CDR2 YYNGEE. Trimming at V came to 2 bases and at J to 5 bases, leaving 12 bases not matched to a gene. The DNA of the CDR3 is TGTGCCAGCAGCGTGGGGGTTAGGGGGACAGGGGATACTGAAGCTTTCTTT. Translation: CASSVGVRGTGDTEAFF.

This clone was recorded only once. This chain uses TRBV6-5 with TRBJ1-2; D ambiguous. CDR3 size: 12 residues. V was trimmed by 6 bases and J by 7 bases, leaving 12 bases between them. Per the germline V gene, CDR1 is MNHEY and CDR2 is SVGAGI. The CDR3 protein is CASSLAGSGYTF. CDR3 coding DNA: TGTGCCAGCAGCCTGGCAGGCAGTGGCTACACCTTC.

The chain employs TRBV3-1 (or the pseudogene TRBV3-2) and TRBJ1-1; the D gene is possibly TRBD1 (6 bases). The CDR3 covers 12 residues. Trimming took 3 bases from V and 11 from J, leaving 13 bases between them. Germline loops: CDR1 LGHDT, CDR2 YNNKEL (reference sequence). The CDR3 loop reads CASSQETGLAFF. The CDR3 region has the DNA TGTGCCAGCAGCCAGGAGACAGGACTGGCTTTCTTT.

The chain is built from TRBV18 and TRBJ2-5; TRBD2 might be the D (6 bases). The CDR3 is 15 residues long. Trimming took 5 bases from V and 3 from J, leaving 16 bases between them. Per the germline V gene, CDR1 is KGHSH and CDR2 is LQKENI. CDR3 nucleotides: TGTGCCAGCTCATACTCCGCAGGAGGGGAAGAGACCCAGTACTTC. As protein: CASSYSAGGEETQYF.